This entry describes one T cell receptor beta chain. The antigen is undetermined. TCR beta CDR3 sequences were amplified from RNA transcripts. The HTBI set primed first-round TCR CDR3 RT-PCR. TCRdb independently ran MiXCR on the multiplex PCR reads; one entry per CDR3 protein. Found here are roughly 300,000 distinct CDR3 sequences, roughly 18% of them singletons; the top ten hold roughly 49%. This sample was taken from a study of T cells in Graves' hyperthyroidism and ophthalmopathy. Study information: Peripheral blood was acquired at first diagnosis, ahead of any therapy whatsoever.

The length of the CDR3 is 14 residues. Germline V gene sequence: CDR1 MNHEY, CDR2 SMNVEV (reference sequence). With V trimmed by 5 bases and J by 7 bases, 10 bases remained unmatched. Study-wide points: Researchers report that a 13 V-J model separated ophthalmopathy from stable hyperthyroidism.

Sequenced: blood. This clonotype originated in a woman aged 45 to 65 with Graves' hyperthyroidism. V and J are TRBV27 and TRBJ2-7; 8 bases are shared with TRBD1. The CDR3 is CASSTSGTGYEQYF. The CDR3 bases are TGTGCCAGCAGTACCTCCGGGACAGGATATGAGCAGTACTTC.